This T cell receptor beta chain was observed in a study of shared clonotypes between healthy human individuals. Study-wide background: CD4 naive and CD4 memory each took three plates per donor, while CD8 naive took two and CD8 memory one.

The deep-level immunoSEQ assay was used. In the study's own analysis: From ImmunoSEQ came sequences covering only the junction and carrying no quality scores, so filtering differed. The assay was immunoSEQ multiplex PCR, and TCRdb's table has in-frame clones only and misses some. Clonal size and the V and J genes are those of that table, whereas D and trimming came from the DNA. The sample yields a few million clones, approximately 96% seen once. There were no recent acute infections or vaccinations among the donors, who were healthy HIV-negative adults. CDR1 GTSNPN and CDR2 SVGIG come from the germline V gene (reference sequence). V lost 0 bases and J lost 8, with 13 bases in between. The length of the CDR3 is 13 residues.

V and J are TRBV30 and TRBJ1-2; possible D gene TRBD1, 5 bases. Sequenced material: naive CD4+ T cells sorted from blood. The sample's subset: CD45RA+ positively selected. The TCR originated in a man aged 18 to 35 in good health. The CDR3 is CAWSVAGGLGYTF. In DNA form, the CDR3 reads TGTGCCTGGAGTGTGGCCGGGGGGTTGGGCTACACCTTC.